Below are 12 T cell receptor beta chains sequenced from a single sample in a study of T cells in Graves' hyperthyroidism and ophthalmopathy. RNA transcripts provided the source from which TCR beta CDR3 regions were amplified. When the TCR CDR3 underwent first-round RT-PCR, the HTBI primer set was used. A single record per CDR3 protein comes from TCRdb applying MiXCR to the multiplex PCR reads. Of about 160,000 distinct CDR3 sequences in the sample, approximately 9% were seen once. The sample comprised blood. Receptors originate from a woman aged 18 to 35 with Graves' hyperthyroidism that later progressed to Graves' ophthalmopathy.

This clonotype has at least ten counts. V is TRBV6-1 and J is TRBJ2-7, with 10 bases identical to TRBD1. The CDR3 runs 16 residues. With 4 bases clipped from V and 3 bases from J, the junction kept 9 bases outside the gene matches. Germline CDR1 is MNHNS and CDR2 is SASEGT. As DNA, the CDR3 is TGTGCCAGCAGTGTTGCCGGGACAGGGGCCCACTACGAGCAGTACTTC. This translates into CASSVAGTGAHYEQYF.

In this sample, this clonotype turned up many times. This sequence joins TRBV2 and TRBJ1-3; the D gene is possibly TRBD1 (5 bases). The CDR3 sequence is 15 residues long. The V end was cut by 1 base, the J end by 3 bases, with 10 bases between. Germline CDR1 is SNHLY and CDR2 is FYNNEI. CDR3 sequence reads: CASSEVGGYGNTIYF. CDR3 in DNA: TGTGCCAGCAGTGAAGTCGGGGGGTATGGAAACACCATATATTTT.

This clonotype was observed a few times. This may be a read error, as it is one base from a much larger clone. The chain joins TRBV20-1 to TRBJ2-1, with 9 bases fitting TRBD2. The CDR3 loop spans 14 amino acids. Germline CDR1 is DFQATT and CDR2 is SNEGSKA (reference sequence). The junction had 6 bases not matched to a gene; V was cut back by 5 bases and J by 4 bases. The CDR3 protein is CSAHRRGGYNEQFF. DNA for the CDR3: TGCAGTGCTCATAGGCGGGGGGGTTACAATGAGCAGTTCTTC.

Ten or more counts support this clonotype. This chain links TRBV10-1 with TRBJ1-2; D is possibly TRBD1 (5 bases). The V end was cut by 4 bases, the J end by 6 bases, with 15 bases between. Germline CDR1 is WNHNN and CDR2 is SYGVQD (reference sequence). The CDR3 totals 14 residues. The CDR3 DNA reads TGCGCCAGCAGTGCTAGCAGGGAATACGATGGCTACACCTTC. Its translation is CASSASREYDGYTF.

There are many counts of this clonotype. The CDR3 sequence: CASSKGETYEQYF. CDR3 DNA sequence: TGTGCCAGCAGCAAAGGGGAGACCTACGAGCAGTACTTC. This chain connects TRBV4-2 to TRBJ2-7; the D gene could be TRBD1 or TRBD2 (5 bases each). CDR1 is LGHNA and CDR2 is YNFKEQ in the germline V gene. With 5 bases removed from V and 2 bases from J, the gap between germline ends came to 10 bases. The length of the CDR3 is 13 residues.

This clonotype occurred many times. Written as DNA, the CDR3 is TGCAGTGCGAAAAGCTGGACTAGCGGAGGGTCATACAATGAGCAGTTCTTC. Its protein product is CSAKSWTSGGSYNEQFF. V and J are TRBV20-1 and TRBJ2-1; 10 bases are shared with TRBD2. Germline loops: CDR1 DFQATT, CDR2 SNEGSKA (reference sequence). V was clipped by 6 bases and J by 4 bases; unmatched bases: 15. The CDR3 has 17 residues.

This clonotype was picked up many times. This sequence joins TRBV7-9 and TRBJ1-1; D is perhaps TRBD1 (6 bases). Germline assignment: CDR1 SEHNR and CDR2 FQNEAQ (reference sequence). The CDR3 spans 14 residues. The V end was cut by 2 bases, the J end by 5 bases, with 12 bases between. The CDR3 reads CASSLLGGGTEAFF. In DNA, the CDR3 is TGTGCCAGCAGCTTATTAGGAGGGGGGACTGAAGCTTTCTTT.

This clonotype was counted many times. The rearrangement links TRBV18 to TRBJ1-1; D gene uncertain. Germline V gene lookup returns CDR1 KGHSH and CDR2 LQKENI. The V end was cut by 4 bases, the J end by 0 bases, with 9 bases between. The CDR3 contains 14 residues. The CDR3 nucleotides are TGTGCCAGCTCACGTGACATTCTGAACACTGAAGCTTTCTTT. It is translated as CASSRDILNTEAFF.

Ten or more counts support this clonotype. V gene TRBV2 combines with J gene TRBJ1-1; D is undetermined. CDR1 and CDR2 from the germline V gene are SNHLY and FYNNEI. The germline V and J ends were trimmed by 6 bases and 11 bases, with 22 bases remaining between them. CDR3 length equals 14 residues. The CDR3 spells CASSNGETREVAFF. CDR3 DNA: TGTGCCAGCAGCAATGGGGAGACGCGAGAGGTGGCTTTCTTT. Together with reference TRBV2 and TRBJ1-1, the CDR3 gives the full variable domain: EPEVTQTPSHQVTQMGQEVILRCVPISNHLYFYWYRQILGQKVEFLVSFYNNEISEKSEIFDDQFSVERPDGSNFTLKIRSTKLEDSAMYFCASSNGETREVAFFGQGTRLTVV.

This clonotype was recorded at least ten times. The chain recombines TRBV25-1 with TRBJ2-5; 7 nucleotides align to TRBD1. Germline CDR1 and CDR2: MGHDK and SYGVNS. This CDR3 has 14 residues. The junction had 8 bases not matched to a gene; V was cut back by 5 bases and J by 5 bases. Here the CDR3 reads CASSPPGQTETQYF. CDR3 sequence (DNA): TGTGCCAGCAGTCCCCCGGGACAGACGGAGACCCAGTACTTC.

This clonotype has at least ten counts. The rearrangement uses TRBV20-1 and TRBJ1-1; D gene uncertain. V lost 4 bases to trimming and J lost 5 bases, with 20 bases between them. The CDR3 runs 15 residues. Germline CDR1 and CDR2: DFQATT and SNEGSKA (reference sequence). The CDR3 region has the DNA TGCAGTGCTATCCCCCCGGTAGGGAAGAGGACTGAAGCTTTCTTT. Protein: CSAIPPVGKRTEAFF.

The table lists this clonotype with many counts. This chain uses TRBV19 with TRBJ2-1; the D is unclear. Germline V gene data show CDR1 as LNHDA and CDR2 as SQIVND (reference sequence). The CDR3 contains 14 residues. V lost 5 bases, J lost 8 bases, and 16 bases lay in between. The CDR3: CASSPRLLSDEQFF. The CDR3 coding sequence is TGTGCCAGTAGTCCCCGTCTACTCTCTGATGAGCAGTTCTTC. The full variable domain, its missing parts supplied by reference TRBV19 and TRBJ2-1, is DGGITQSPKYLFRKEGQNVTLSCEQNLNHDAMYWYRQDPGQGLRLIYYSQIVNDFQKGDIAEGYSVSREKKESFPLTVTSAQKNPTAFYLCASSPRLLSDEQFFGPGTRLTVL.